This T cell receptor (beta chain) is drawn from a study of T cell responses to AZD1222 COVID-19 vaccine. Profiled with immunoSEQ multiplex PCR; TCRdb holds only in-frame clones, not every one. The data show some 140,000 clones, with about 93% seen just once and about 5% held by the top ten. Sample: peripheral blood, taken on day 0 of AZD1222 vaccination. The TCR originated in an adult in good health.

The DNA of the CDR3 is TGTGCCAGCAGCGTAGATGTAGGGGGCCCCAATTCACCCCTCCACTTT. Its translation is CASSVDVGGPNSPLHF. The J gene is TRBJ1-6, the V gene TRBV9; TRBD1 aligns across 7 bases. Germline-derived CDR1 and CDR2 are SGDLS and YYNGEE. J lost 7 bases, V lost 0 bases, and 7 bases had no gene match. The CDR3 covers 16 residues.